This T cell receptor (beta chain) originates from a study of technical replicates of blood from several donors (dated by TCRdb to the late 2010s). A single count supports this clone. Its antigen is not yet known. The sample holds no much larger clone one base away, and base qualities are not on file. CDR3 length: 16 amino acids, cysteine to phenylalanine. Only CDR3 DNA remains: 48 bases, in frame from the first base. V drops 1 base and J drops 1 base, leaving 13 bases in between. For CDR1 and CDR2, the germline V gene lists KGHSH and LQKENI. The library was prepared using the immunoSEQ multiplex PCR assay. The table was pulled from immuneACCESS by TCRdb, which kept in-frame rearrangements only. Such tables lose some clones; where checked, under half of the loss comes from unresolved V genes, and the rest has no known cause. In all, the sample holds approximately 81,000 clones, and roughly 77% of those were seen once. The top ten hold approximately 3.5% of the sample.

Recombination connected TRBV18 to TRBJ1-1; confidence is insufficient to name the D gene. The receptor comes from a human donor in good health. Some clones in this sample may be carry-over from other donors' samples. The specimen sequenced was PBMCs. CDR3 sequence: CASSPQRTRANTEAFF. The nucleotide sequence reads as follows: TGTGCCAGCTCACCACAGAGGACTAGGGCGAACACTGAAGCTTTCTTT. The reference TRBV18 and TRBJ1-1 proteins fill in what lies around the CDR3, so the full variable domain reads NAGVMQNPRHLVRRRGQEARLRCSPMKGHSHVYWYRQLPEEGLKFMVYLQKENIIDESGMPKERFSAEFPKEGPSILRIQQVVRGDSAAYFCASSPQRTRANTEAFFGQGTRLTVV.